A single T cell receptor beta chain is shown here with its context. Its antigen is currently unknown. At sampling all donors were nominally healthy, likely with unrecorded immune exposures. This record belongs to a study of cytomegalovirus exposure and HLA in healthy donors. Across the study: Clustering assigned 70% to 90% of the approximately 400 genotyped donors to the Caucasian-associated ancestry cluster.

Study-wide points: Specificity for CMV antigens was confirmed in vitro for a few of the CMV-associated chains.

Germline V gives CDR1 MGHRA, CDR2 YSYEKL. V shed 0 bases and J 9 bases; nucleotides not matched to a gene: 7. This CDR3 has 15 amino acids. PCR was performed using 60 Vbeta and 13 Jbeta primers. In the study's own analysis: Around 12 million of roughly 81 million unique TCR beta chains were shared, per a later count. Sequencing used immunoSEQ multiplex PCR; TCRdb keeps in-frame clones, though not all of them. V, J and clone size were drawn from that table, and D and trimming were deduced from the DNA. This table holds around 100,000 clones, more than 65% found once. What was sequenced was PBMCs. The receptor comes from a woman aged 18-29 years in good health and CMV-seropositive. V and J are TRBV4-1 and TRBJ2-1; 8 bases align to TRBD1. The CDR3 sequence is CASSQEWTGLGEQFF. The CDR3 bases are TGCGCCAGCAGCCAAGAATGGACAGGGTTAGGTGAGCAGTTCTTC.